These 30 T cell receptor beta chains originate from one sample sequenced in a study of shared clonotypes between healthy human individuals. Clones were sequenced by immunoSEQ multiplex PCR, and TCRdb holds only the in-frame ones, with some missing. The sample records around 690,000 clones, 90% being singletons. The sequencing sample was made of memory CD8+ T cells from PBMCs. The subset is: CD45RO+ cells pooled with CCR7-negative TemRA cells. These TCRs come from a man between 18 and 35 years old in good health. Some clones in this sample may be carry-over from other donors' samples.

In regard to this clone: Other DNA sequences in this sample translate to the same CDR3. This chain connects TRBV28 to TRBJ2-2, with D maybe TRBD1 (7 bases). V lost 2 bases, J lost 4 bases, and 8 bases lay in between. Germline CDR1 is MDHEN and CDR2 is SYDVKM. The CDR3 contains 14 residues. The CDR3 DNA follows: TGTGCCAGCAGTTTACAGGGGGGCACCGGGGAGCTGTTTTTT. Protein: CASSLQGGTGELFF.

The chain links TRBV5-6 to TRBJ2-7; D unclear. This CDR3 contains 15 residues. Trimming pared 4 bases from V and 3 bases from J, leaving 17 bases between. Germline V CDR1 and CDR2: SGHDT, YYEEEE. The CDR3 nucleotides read TGTGCCAGCAGCCCAAGGGCAGGATTATACTACGAGCAGTACTTC. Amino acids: CASSPRAGLYYEQYF.

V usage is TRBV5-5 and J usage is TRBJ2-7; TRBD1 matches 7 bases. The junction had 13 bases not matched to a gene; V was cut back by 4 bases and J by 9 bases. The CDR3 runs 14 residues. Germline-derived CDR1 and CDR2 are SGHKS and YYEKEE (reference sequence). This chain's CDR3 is CASSPRDSPVGQYF. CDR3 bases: TGTGCCAGCAGCCCTCGGGACAGCCCCGTCGGGCAGTACTTC.

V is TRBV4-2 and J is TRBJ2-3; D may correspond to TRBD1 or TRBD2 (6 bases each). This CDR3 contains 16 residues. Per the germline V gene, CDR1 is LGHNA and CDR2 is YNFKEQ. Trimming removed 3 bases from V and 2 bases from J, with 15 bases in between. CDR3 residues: CASSQGGYQLTDTQYF. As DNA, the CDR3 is TGTGCCAGCAGCCAGGGGGGCTACCAGCTCACAGATACGCAGTATTTT.

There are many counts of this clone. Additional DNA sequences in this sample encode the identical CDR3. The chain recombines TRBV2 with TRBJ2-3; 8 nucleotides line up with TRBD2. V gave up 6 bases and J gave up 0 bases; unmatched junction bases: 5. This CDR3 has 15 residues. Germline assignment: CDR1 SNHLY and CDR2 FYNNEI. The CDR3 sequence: CASSPGTSSTDTQYF. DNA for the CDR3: TGTGCCAGCAGCCCCGGGACTAGTAGCACAGATACGCAGTATTTT.

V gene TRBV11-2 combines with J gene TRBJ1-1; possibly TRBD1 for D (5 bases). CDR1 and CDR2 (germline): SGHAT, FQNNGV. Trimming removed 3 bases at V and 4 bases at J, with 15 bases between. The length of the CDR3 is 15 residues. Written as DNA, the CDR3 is TGTGCCAGCAGCTTTATTGGGGGGGAAAGCACTGAAGCTTTCTTT. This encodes CASSFIGGESTEAFF.

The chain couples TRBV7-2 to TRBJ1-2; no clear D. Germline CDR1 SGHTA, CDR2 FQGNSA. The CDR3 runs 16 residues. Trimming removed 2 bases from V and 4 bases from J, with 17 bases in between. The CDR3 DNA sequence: TGTGCCAGCAGCTTAAACATCCGGGCGCCGGGCTATGGCTACACCTTC. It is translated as CASSLNIRAPGYGYTF.

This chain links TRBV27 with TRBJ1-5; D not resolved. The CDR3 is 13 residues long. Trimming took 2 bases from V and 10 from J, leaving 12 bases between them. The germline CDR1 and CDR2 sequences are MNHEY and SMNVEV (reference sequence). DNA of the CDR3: TGTGCCAGCAGTTTAGGGAGACTGGGCCCCCAGCATTTT. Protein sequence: CASSLGRLGPQHF.

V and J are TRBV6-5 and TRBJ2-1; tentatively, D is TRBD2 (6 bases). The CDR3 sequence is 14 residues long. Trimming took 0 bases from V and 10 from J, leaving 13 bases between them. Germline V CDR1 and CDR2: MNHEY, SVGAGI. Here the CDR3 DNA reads TGTGCCAGCAGTTACTCCGATGGGGGGAGCGAGCAGTTCTTC. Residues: CASSYSDGGSEQFF.

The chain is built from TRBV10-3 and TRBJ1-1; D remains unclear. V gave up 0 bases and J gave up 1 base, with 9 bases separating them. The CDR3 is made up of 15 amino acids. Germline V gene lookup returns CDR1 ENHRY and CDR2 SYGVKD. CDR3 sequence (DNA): TGTGCCATCAGTGAGTCTTTAAACGGGAACACTGAAGCTTTCTTT. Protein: CAISESLNGNTEAFF.

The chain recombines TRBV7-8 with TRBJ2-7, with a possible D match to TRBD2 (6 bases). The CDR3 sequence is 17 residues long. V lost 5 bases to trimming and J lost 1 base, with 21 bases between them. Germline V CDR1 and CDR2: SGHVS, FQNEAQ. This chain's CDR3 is CASSPTRRDFPSYEQYF. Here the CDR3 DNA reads TGTGCCAGCAGCCCCACCCGCCGGGACTTCCCGTCCTACGAGCAGTACTTC.

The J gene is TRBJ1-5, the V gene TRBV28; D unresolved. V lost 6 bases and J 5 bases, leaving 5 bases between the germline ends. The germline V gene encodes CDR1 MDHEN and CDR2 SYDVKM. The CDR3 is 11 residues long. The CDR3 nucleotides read TGTGCCAGCAGCACGGATCAGCCCCAGCATTTT. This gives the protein CASSTDQPQHF.

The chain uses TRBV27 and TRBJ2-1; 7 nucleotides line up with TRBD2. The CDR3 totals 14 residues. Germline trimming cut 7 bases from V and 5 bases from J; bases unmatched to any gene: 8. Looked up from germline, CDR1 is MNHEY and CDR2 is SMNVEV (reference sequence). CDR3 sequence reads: CASTKAGTNNEQFF. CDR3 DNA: TGTGCCAGCACTAAAGCGGGAACCAACAATGAGCAGTTCTTC.

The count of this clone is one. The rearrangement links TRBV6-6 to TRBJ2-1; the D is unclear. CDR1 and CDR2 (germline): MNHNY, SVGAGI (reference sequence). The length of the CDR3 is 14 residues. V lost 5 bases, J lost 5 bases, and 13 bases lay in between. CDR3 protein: CASSDGSRHNEQFF. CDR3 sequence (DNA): TGTGCCAGCAGTGACGGGTCCCGCCACAATGAGCAGTTCTTC.

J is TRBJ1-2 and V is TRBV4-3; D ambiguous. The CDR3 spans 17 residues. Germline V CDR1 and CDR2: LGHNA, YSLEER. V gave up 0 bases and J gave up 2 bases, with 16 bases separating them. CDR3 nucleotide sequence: TGCGCCAGCAGCCAAGATGACCGAATCAGGAGGAACTATGGCTACACCTTC. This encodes CASSQDDRIRRNYGYTF.

The CDR3 region is CSVRTGGGGDTQYF. The CDR3 DNA sequence: TGCAGCGTTCGGACAGGGGGCGGGGGAGATACGCAGTATTTT. The chain recombines TRBV29-1 with TRBJ2-3, with 11 bases fitting TRBD1. Trimming removed 5 bases from V and 5 bases from J; junction bases left unmatched: 6. Germline values: CDR1 SQVTM, CDR2 ANQGSEA. CDR3 length: 14 residues.

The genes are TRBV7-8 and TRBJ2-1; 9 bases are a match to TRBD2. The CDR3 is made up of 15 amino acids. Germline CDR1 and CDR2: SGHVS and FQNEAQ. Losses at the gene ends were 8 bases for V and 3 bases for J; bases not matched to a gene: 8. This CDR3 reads CASGRRREGYNEQFF. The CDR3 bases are TGTGCCAGCGGACGTCGGCGGGAGGGCTACAATGAGCAGTTCTTC.

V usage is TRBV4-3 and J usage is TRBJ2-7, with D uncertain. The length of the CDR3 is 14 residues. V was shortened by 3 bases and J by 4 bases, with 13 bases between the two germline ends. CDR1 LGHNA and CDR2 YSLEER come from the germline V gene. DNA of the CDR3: TGCGCCAGCAGCCAGGGCAGGCAAACGTACGAGCAGTACTTC. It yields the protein CASSQGRQTYEQYF.

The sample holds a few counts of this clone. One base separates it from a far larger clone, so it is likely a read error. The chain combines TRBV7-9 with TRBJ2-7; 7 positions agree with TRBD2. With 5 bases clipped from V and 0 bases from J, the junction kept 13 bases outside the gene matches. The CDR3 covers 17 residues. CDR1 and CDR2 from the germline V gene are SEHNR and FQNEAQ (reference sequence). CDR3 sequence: CASSGATTSDSSYEQYF. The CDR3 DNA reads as TGTGCCAGCAGCGGAGCGACAACTAGCGATAGCTCCTACGAGCAGTACTTC. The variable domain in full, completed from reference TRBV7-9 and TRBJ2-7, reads DTGVSQNPRHKITKRGQNVTFRCDPISEHNRLYWYRQTLGQGPEFLTYFQNEAQLEKSRLLSDRFSAERPKGSFSTLEIQRTEQGDSAMYLCASSGATTSDSSYEQYFGPGTRLTVT.

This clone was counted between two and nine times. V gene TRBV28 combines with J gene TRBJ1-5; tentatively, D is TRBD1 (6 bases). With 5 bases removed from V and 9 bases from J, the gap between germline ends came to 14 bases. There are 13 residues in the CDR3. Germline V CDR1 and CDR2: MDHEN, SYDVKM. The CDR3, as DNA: TGTGCCAGCAGTCTCTCGGACAGCAGGCCCCAGCATTTT. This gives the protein CASSLSDSRPQHF.

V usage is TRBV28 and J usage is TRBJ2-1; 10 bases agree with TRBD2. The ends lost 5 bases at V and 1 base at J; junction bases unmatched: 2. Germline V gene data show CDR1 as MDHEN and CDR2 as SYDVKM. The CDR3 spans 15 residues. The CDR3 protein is CASSGLAESYNEQFF. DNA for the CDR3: TGTGCCAGCAGTGGACTAGCGGAATCCTACAATGAGCAGTTCTTC.

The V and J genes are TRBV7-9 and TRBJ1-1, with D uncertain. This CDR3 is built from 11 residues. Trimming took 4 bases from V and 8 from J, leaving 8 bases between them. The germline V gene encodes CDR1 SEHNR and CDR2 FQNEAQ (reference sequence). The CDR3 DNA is TGTGCCAGCAGCTCGGAGGTGGAAGCTTTCTTT. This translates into CASSSEVEAFF.

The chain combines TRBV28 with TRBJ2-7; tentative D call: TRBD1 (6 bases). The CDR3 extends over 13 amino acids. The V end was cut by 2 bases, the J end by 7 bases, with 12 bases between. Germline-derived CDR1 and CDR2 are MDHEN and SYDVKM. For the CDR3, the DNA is TGTGCCAGCAGTTTAGGGGGCAGGGGTGAGCAGTACTTC. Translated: CASSLGGRGEQYF.

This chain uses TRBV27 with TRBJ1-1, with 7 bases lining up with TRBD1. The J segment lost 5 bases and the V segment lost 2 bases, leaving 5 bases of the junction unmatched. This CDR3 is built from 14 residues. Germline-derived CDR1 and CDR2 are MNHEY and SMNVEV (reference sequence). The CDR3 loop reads CASSLTRGGTEAFF. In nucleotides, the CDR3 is TGTGCCAGCAGTTTAACCAGGGGGGGTACTGAAGCTTTCTTT.

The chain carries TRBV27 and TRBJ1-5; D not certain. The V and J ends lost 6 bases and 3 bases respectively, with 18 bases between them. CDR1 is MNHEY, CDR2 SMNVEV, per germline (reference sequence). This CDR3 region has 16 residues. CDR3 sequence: CASRSTHGVPNQPQHF. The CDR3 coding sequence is TGTGCCAGCAGGTCTACCCATGGGGTACCCAATCAGCCCCAGCATTTT.

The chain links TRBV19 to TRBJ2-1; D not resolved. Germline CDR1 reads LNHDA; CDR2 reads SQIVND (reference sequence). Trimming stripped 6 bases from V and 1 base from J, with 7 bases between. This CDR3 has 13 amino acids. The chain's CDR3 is CASSPVSYNEQFF. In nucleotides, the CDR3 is TGTGCCAGTAGCCCCGTGTCCTACAATGAGCAGTTCTTC.

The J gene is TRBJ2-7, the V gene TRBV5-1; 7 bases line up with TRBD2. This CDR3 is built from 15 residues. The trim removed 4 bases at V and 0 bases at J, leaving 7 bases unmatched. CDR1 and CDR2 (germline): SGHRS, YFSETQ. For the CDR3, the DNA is TGCGCCAGCAGCGATAGCGGGTTAAGCTCCTACGAGCAGTACTTC. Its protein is CASSDSGLSSYEQYF.

CDR3 in amino acids: CASSKVGRPSTDTQYF. The CDR3 DNA follows: TGTGCCAGCAGCAAAGTGGGGCGGCCTAGCACAGATACGCAGTATTTT. The chain is built from TRBV21-1 and TRBJ2-3; the table's D call of TRBD1 was not tested on the DNA. TRBV21-1 is labeled a pseudogene. The CDR3 has 16 amino acids.

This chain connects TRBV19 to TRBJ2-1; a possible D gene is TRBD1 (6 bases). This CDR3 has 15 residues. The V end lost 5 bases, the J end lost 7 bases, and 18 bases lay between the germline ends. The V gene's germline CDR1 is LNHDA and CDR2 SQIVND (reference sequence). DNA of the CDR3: TGTGCCAGTAGTTTAATGACAGGTTCAGGTAATGAGCAGTTCTTC. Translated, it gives CASSLMTGSGNEQFF.

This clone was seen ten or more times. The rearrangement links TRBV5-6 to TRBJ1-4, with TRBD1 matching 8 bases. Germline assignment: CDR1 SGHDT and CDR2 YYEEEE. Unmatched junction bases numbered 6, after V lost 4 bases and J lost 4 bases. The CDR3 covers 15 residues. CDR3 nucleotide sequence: TGTGCCAGCAGCGCGTCACAGGGGGGTAATGAAAAACTGTTTTTT. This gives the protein CASSASQGGNEKLFF.